A selection of T cell receptor beta chains follows, all from one sample in a study of cytomegalovirus exposure and HLA in healthy donors. The table came from immunoSEQ multiplex PCR; TCRdb's copy has only in-frame clones and leaves some out. The repertoire holds over 150,000 clones, nearly 80% seen once, with about 9.6% in the top ten. Sequencing input: PBMCs. These receptors all stem from a man between 18 and 35 years old in good health and CMV-seropositive. The CDR3 runs from the conserved cysteine through the conserved F or W. The D gene is left open where the match is weak. Size values are once, few and many counts, or a class for expanded clones, and some rows have none.

TRBD1,.,TRBV30,TRBJ1-1,CAWNRGFANTEAFF,TGTGCCTGGAACAGGGGATTTGCGAACACTGAAGCTTTCTTT
TRBD1,.,TRBV20-1,TRBJ1-2,CSARTGLGYTF,TGCAGTGCCAGGACAGGGTTGGGCTACACCTTC
TRBD1,.,TRBV19,TRBJ1-4,CASKGGQSNEKLFF,TGTGCCAGTAAGGGGGGACAGTCTAATGAAAAACTGTTTTTT
TRBD2,.,TRBV5-1,TRBJ2-1,CASSLTSGRSVEQFF,TGCGCCAGCAGCTTGACTAGCGGGAGATCGGTTGAGCAGTTCTTC
.,.,TRBV12-1,TRBJ1-5,CATPTTLDSCLPQPQHF,TGTGCCACCCCGACCACCCTGGACAGTTGTCTTCCTCAGCCCCAGCATTTT
.,.,TRBV10-1,TRBJ2-1,CASSERSSYNEQFF,TGCGCCAGCAGTGAAAGGAGCTCCTACAATGAGCAGTTCTTC
TRBD1,.,TRBV15,TRBJ1-5,CATSWDRAYQPQHF,TGTGCCACCAGCTGGGACAGGGCTTATCAGCCCCAGCATTTT
TRBD1,.,TRBV13,TRBJ1-4,CASSYSIGTANEKLFF,TGTGCCAGCAGCTATTCCATAGGGACAGCTAATGAAAAACTGTTTTTT
.,once,TRBV5-5,TRBJ1-6,CASSLDLQGRWGSPLHF,TGTGCCAGCAGCTTGGATTTGCAGGGAAGGTGGGGCTCACCCCTCCACTTT
TRBD1,.,TRBV5-1,TRBJ2-1,CASSLTTGAEQFF,TGCGCCAGCAGCTTAACGACAGGGGCTGAGCAGTTCTTC
.,few,TRBV5-4,TRBJ1-1,CASSTSLTGTNTEAFF,TGTGCCAGCAGTACATCGTTGACAGGAACTAACACTGAAGCTTTCTTT
.,.,TRBV4-3,TRBJ1-4,CASSQGGGWEEKLFF,TGCGCCAGCAGCCAAGGAGGGGGTTGGGAAGAAAAACTGTTTTTT
TRBD1,.,TRBV5-1,TRBJ2-1,CASSLGQGNEQFF,TGCGCCAGCAGCTTGGGACAGGGCAATGAGCAGTTCTTC
.,.,TRBV5-1,TRBJ2-4,CASSPGTVGVNIQYF,TGCGCCAGCAGCCCGGGGACTGTGGGTGTAAACATTCAGTACTTC
.,once,TRBV9,TRBJ1-4,CASSLTDSEKLFF,TGTGCCAGCAGCCTAACTGACAGTGAAAAACTGTTTTTT
.,.,TRBV30,TRBJ1-1,CAWLGLSNTEAFF,TGTGCCTGGTTGGGACTGTCGAACACTGAAGCTTTCTTT
TRBD1,once,TRBV4-3,TRBJ1-2,CASSQGPGGNYGYTF,TGCGCCAGCAGCCAAGGCCCAGGGGGTAACTATGGCTACACCTTC
.,few,TRBV29-1,TRBJ2-5,CSVRASEETQYF,TGCAGCGTTAGAGCGTCGGAAGAGACCCAGTACTTC
.,.,TRBV19,TRBJ1-1,CASSMANTEAFF,TGTGCCAGTAGTATGGCGAACACTGAAGCTTTCTTT
TRBD2,.,TRBV19,TRBJ2-1,CASSIGSGVYNEQFF,TGTGCCAGTAGTATAGGGAGCGGGGTATACAATGAGCAGTTCTTC
.,.,TRBV10-1,TRBJ2-3,CASSDYAGAITDTQYF,TGCGCCAGCAGTGATTATGCAGGGGCGATCACAGATACGCAGTATTTT
TRBD2,.,TRBV25-1,TRBJ2-2,CASSRTSGRRNTGELFF,TGTGCCAGCAGTAGGACTAGCGGGAGACGGAACACCGGGGAGCTGTTTTTT
.,few,TRBV5-4,TRBJ1-5,CASRRRQRLLTNQPQHF,TGTGCCAGCAGACGCCGACAGAGACTCCTTACCAATCAGCCCCAGCATTTT
TRBD2,.,TRBV19,TRBJ2-7,CASSISGRAYEQYF,TGTGCCAGTAGTATAAGCGGGAGGGCCTACGAGCAGTACTTC
TRBD1,.,TRBV29-1,TRBJ1-3,CSAGTGLDSGAGNTIYF,TGCAGCGCCGGGACAGGTCTTGATTCGGGTGCTGGAAACACCATATATTTT
.,.,TRBV2,TRBJ2-2,CASRGLMVIGELFF,TGTGCCAGCAGAGGACTAATGGTAATCGGGGAGCTGTTTTTT
TRBD2,.,TRBV25-1,TRBJ2-1,CASSAISGRTYNEQFF,TGTGCCAGCAGTGCGATTAGCGGGAGAACCTACAATGAGCAGTTCTTC
.,once,TRBV7-7,TRBJ1-1,CASSREVGTEAFF,TGTGCCAGCAGCCGTGAGGTCGGTACTGAAGCTTTCTTT
.,.,TRBV5-6,TRBJ2-1,CASSNLDSLNPYNEQFF,TGTGCCAGCAGCAACCTGGACTCCCTTAACCCCTACAATGAGCAGTTCTTC
TRBD1,.,TRBV30,TRBJ2-5,CAWSHNRNRGLQETQYF,TGTGCCTGGAGTCATAACCGGAACAGGGGCCTTCAGGAGACCCAGTACTTC
TRBD2,.,TRBV6-6,TRBJ2-1,CASSYLGGGPNEQFF,TGTGCCAGCAGTTACCTGGGGGGAGGGCCCAATGAGCAGTTCTTC
TRBD1,.,TRBV4-1,TRBJ2-7,CASSQNTGGTYEQYF,TGCGCCAGCAGCCAAAACACAGGGGGCACCTACGAGCAGTACTTC
.,.,TRBV6-5,TRBJ2-1,CASSSSPQGSNEQFF,TGTGCCAGCAGTTCCTCTCCACAGGGAAGCAATGAGCAGTTCTTC
.,.,TRBV6-5,TRBJ1-2,CASSYSSDYGYTF,TGTGCCAGCAGTTACTCGTCGGACTATGGCTACACCTTC
.,.,TRBV9,TRBJ2-7,CASSVSDRNSYEQYF,TGTGCCAGCAGCGTCTCGGACAGAAACTCCTACGAGCAGTACTTC
.,.,TRBV5-1,TRBJ1-6,CASSLTVNSPLHF,TGCGCCAGCAGCTTAACTGTTAATTCACCCCTCCACTTT
TRBD1,.,TRBV6-6,TRBJ2-1,CASSYWGTVYNEQFF,TGTGCCAGCAGTTATTGGGGGACAGTGTACAATGAGCAGTTCTTC
.,.,TRBV6-1,TRBJ1-5,CASTRQFNQPQHF,TGTGCCAGCACGCGACAGTTCAATCAGCCCCAGCATTTT